This is a list of T cell receptor beta chains from one sample in a study of blood T cell repertoires in COVID-19. Here immunoSEQ multiplex PCR was the method, and the copy in TCRdb shows in-frame clones only, minus some. The sample records fewer than 300,000 clones, 70% to 75% being singletons. Material: peripheral blood. Source of these receptors: a woman older than 75 with acute or convalescent COVID-19. Each CDR3 is given with its conserved first and last residue. The D gene is left open where the match is weak. Where a row states a size, it is once, few, many or the class of an expanded clone; other rows omit it.

d_call: TRBD2; j_call: TRBJ2-5; v_call: TRBV7-2; clone_size: -; cdr3_aa: CASSLRSAGGRETQYF; cdr3_nt: TGTGCCAGCAGCTTACGGTCGGCGGGGGGCCGGGAGACCCAGTACTTC
d_call: -; j_call: TRBJ2-1; v_call: TRBV2; clone_size: -; cdr3_aa: CASTIKDSNEQFF; cdr3_nt: TGTGCCAGCACTATAAAAGACAGCAATGAGCAGTTCTTC
d_call: TRBD2; j_call: TRBJ2-2; v_call: TRBV27; clone_size: -; cdr3_aa: CASSKRSGTNPGELFF; cdr3_nt: TGTGCCAGCAGTAAGCGCTCCGGGACTAATCCCGGGGAGCTGTTTTTT
d_call: -; j_call: TRBJ1-1; v_call: TRBV7-2; clone_size: -; cdr3_aa: CASSLGYRTEAFF; cdr3_nt: TGTGCCAGCAGCTTAGGGTACCGGACTGAAGCTTTCTTT
d_call: TRBD1; j_call: TRBJ1-4; v_call: TRBV6-2/TRBV6-3; clone_size: -; cdr3_aa: CASSAGQGPEKLFF; cdr3_nt: TGTGCCAGCAGCGCGGGACAGGGGCCTGAAAAACTGTTTTTT
d_call: -; j_call: TRBJ1-5; v_call: TRBV19; clone_size: -; cdr3_aa: CASSIMGGNQPQHF; cdr3_nt: TGTGCCAGTAGTATAATGGGGGGAAATCAGCCCCAGCATTTT
d_call: TRBD2; j_call: TRBJ2-1; v_call: TRBV11-2; clone_size: few; cdr3_aa: CASSRIAGSYNEQFF; cdr3_nt: TGTGCCAGCAGCAGAATAGCGGGATCCTACAATGAGCAGTTCTTC
d_call: -; j_call: TRBJ2-3; v_call: TRBV19; clone_size: once; cdr3_aa: CASSIRGVSTDTQYF; cdr3_nt: TGTGCCAGTAGTATTCGGGGTGTGAGCACAGATACGCAGTATTTT
d_call: TRBD2; j_call: TRBJ2-3; v_call: TRBV7-7; clone_size: -; cdr3_aa: CASSRLGGNTDTQYF; cdr3_nt: TGTGCCAGCAGCCGACTGGGGGGGAACACAGATACGCAGTATTTT
d_call: -; j_call: TRBJ1-4; v_call: TRBV6-5; clone_size: -; cdr3_aa: CASKSLQGTNEKLFF; cdr3_nt: TGTGCCAGCAAGAGTTTGCAGGGAACTAATGAAAAACTGTTTTTT
d_call: -; j_call: TRBJ2-7; v_call: TRBV27; clone_size: few; cdr3_aa: CASSLSPASSSYEQYF; cdr3_nt: TGTGCCAGCAGTTTATCACCAGCGAGCAGCTCCTACGAGCAGTACTTC
d_call: TRBD1; j_call: TRBJ1-6; v_call: TRBV5-4; clone_size: -; cdr3_aa: CASSLAGTGDSPLHF; cdr3_nt: TGTGCCAGCAGCTTGGCGGGGACAGGGGATTCACCCCTCCACTTT
d_call: TRBD1; j_call: TRBJ2-7; v_call: TRBV7-2; clone_size: -; cdr3_aa: CASSSTPGGEQYF; cdr3_nt: TGTGCCAGCAGCTCGACCCCAGGGGGCGAGCAGTACTTC
d_call: TRBD1; j_call: TRBJ1-1; v_call: TRBV3-1/TRBV3-2; clone_size: few; cdr3_aa: CASSQHRGQGTEAFF; cdr3_nt: TGTGCCAGCAGCCAGCACAGGGGGCAGGGCACTGAAGCTTTCTTT
d_call: -; j_call: TRBJ2-1; v_call: TRBV5-1; clone_size: -; cdr3_aa: CASSFPSAHNEQFF; cdr3_nt: TGCGCCAGCAGCTTCCCTAGCGCCCACAATGAGCAGTTCTTC
d_call: TRBD1; j_call: TRBJ2-7; v_call: TRBV6-5; clone_size: -; cdr3_aa: CASSDPGQNYEQYF; cdr3_nt: TGTGCCAGCAGCGATCCGGGACAGAACTACGAGCAGTACTTC
d_call: -; j_call: TRBJ1-2; v_call: TRBV13; clone_size: many; cdr3_aa: CASSLQLRGTSNYGYTF; cdr3_nt: TGTGCCAGCAGCTTACAGCTTCGCGGGACTTCAAACTATGGCTACACCTTC
d_call: -; j_call: TRBJ2-1; v_call: TRBV5-1; clone_size: -; cdr3_aa: CASSTPGPGDEQFF; cdr3_nt: TGCGCCAGCAGCACCCCGGGCCCCGGGGATGAGCAGTTCTTC
d_call: TRBD2; j_call: TRBJ2-1; v_call: TRBV11-3; clone_size: few; cdr3_aa: CASSLHGTSGYNEQFF; cdr3_nt: TGTGCCAGCAGTCTCCACGGGACTAGCGGTTACAATGAGCAGTTCTTC
d_call: TRBD1; j_call: TRBJ1-3; v_call: TRBV18; clone_size: -; cdr3_aa: CASSPIQGSLGNTIYF; cdr3_nt: TGTGCCAGCTCACCGATACAGGGGTCACTTGGAAACACCATATATTTT
d_call: TRBD2; j_call: TRBJ2-1; v_call: TRBV5-1; clone_size: -; cdr3_aa: CASSLEGTSGRVQQFF; cdr3_nt: TGCGCCAGCAGCTTGGAAGGGACTAGCGGGAGGGTCCAGCAGTTCTTC
d_call: -; j_call: TRBJ1-4; v_call: TRBV18; clone_size: -; cdr3_aa: CASSPQAVVNEKLFF; cdr3_nt: TGTGCCAGCTCACCGCAGGCAGTAGTTAATGAAAAACTGTTTTTT
d_call: -; j_call: TRBJ2-1; v_call: TRBV4-3; clone_size: -; cdr3_aa: CASSRGVYNEQFF; cdr3_nt: TGCGCCAGCAGCCGGGGGGTTTACAATGAGCAGTTCTTC
d_call: TRBD1; j_call: TRBJ1-6; v_call: TRBV5-4; clone_size: -; cdr3_aa: CASSLRQGANSPLHF; cdr3_nt: TGTGCCAGCAGCTTGAGGCAGGGGGCCAATTCACCCCTCCACTTT
d_call: TRBD2; j_call: TRBJ2-2; v_call: TRBV7-2; clone_size: -; cdr3_aa: CASSLSPFAGGESGELFF; cdr3_nt: TGTGCCAGCAGCTTATCCCCTTTTGCGGGGGGTGAGAGCGGGGAGCTGTTTTTT
d_call: TRBD1; j_call: TRBJ1-2; v_call: TRBV30; clone_size: -; cdr3_aa: CACSRDRENYGYTF; cdr3_nt: TGTGCCTGTTCCCGGGACAGGGAGAACTATGGCTACACCTTC
d_call: -; j_call: TRBJ1-6; v_call: TRBV3-1/TRBV3-2; clone_size: many; cdr3_aa: CASSQDLVQASSYNSPLHF; cdr3_nt: TGTGCCAGCAGCCAAGATTTAGTACAGGCGAGCTCCTATAATTCACCCCTCCACTTT
d_call: -; j_call: TRBJ1-1; v_call: TRBV11-3; clone_size: -; cdr3_aa: CASSLGFGRSTEAFF; cdr3_nt: TGTGCCAGCAGCTTAGGGTTTGGCAGGTCCACTGAAGCTTTCTTT
d_call: TRBD1; j_call: TRBJ2-5; v_call: TRBV6-5; clone_size: -; cdr3_aa: CASSRGRVQETQYF; cdr3_nt: TGTGCCAGCAGCAGGGGGCGCGTCCAGGAGACCCAGTACTTC
d_call: TRBD1; j_call: TRBJ1-2; v_call: TRBV7-9; clone_size: -; cdr3_aa: CASTSGTGKEYGYTF; cdr3_nt: TGTGCCAGCACCTCCGGGACAGGGAAAGAGTATGGCTACACCTTC
d_call: TRBD1; j_call: TRBJ1-2; v_call: TRBV4-3; clone_size: -; cdr3_aa: CASSQNGQGTLYGYTF; cdr3_nt: TGCGCCAGCAGCCAAAACGGACAGGGGACCTTATATGGCTACACCTTC
d_call: TRBD1; j_call: TRBJ2-4; v_call: TRBV7-4; clone_size: -; cdr3_aa: CASSLDRGETKNIQYF; cdr3_nt: TGTGCCAGCAGCCTCGACAGGGGAGAGACAAAAAACATTCAGTACTTC